This is a list of T cell receptor beta chains from one sample in a study of T cell repertoires in cytomegalovirus infection. In TCRdb, the reads were re-called with MiXCR into one record per CDR3 protein. The table has fewer than 1,000,000 distinct CDR3 sequences, approximately 32% seen once. No antigen has been identified for these receptors. This sample comprised cultured CD8+ T cells from PBMCs, obtained from culture after CMV antigen stimulation. The receptors originated from a human donor in good health (CMV status not recorded). Some clones in this sample may be carry-over from other donors' samples. The CDR3 runs from the conserved cysteine through the conserved F or W. D genes are given only for firm matches. Clone size is shown for a subset of rows, as once, few, many or a class of expanded clone.

cdr3_nt cdr3_aa clone_size j_call d_call v_call
TGTGCCAGCAGGCGGACAGGTTCTGAAGCTTTCTTT CASRRTGSEAFF . TRBJ1-1 TRBD1 TRBV2
TGTGCCAGCAGCGCCTCTGGGGGATTCTATAGCAATCAGCCCCAGCATTTT CASSASGGFYSNQPQHF few TRBJ1-5 . TRBV9
TGTGCCAGCAGTTTAGAGGGGCTCCCTTATGAAAAACTGTTTTTT CASSLEGLPYEKLFF few TRBJ1-4 . TRBV27
TGTGCCAGTACAGCCCGGGACAGGTTTTATGGCTACACCTTC CASTARDRFYGYTF . TRBJ1-2 TRBD1 TRBV6-6
TGTGCCAGCAATCAGGAGAGCAATCAGCCCCAGCATTTT CASNQESNQPQHF few TRBJ1-5 . TRBV6-2/TRBV6-3
TGCAGTGCTAGCGTCCCCGGGACAGCCTACGAGCAGTACTTC CSASVPGTAYEQYF . TRBJ2-7 TRBD1 TRBV20-1
TGTGCCAGCAGCCAAGATTGGGGGTTACCAGGACAGGTAAATGCTTTCTTT CASSQDWGLPGQVNAFF . TRBJ1-1 TRBD1 TRBV3-1
TGTGCCAGCAGTTACATCCGCTCTGAAGCTTTCTTT CASSYIRSEAFF . TRBJ1-1 . TRBV6-2/TRBV6-3
TGCAGCGTTGAGGGGCGCAGGGCCTTATATGGCTACACCTTC CSVEGRRALYGYTF . TRBJ1-2 . TRBV29-1
TGTGCCAGTAGTATATTTGGGCATTCGAACACTGAAGCTTTCTTT CASSIFGHSNTEAFF . TRBJ1-1 . TRBV19
TGTGCCAGCAGTAGAAGGACAGCAGAGGATGGCTACACCTTC CASSRRTAEDGYTF . TRBJ1-2 . TRBV12-3/TRBV12-4
TGTGCCAGCAGTTTAGCCCCCCCCCCCCTAGCGGGGGTAGATACGCAGTATTTT CASSLAPPPLAGVDTQYF . TRBJ2-3 TRBD2 TRBV12-3/TRBV12-4
TGTGCCAGCAGCTTTGGGGCTAGCGGGGACAATGAGCAGTTCTTC CASSFGASGDNEQFF . TRBJ2-1 TRBD2 TRBV5-4
TGTGCCAGCAGTTACTTGGGAAGCTCCTATAATTCACCCCTCCACTTT CASSYLGSSYNSPLHF . TRBJ1-6 . TRBV6-6
TGCGCCAGCAGGGACAGGGGCGGTGAAGCTTTCTTT CASRDRGGEAFF . TRBJ1-1 TRBD1 TRBV5-1
TGTGCCAGCGTCCAGGTAGAGGGCGGGTTGAGGACTGAAGCTTTCTTT CASVQVEGGLRTEAFF . TRBJ1-1 . TRBV27
TGTGCCACCAGTGGGGCAGGGGGCAGCGAGACCCAGTACTTC CATSGAGGSETQYF . TRBJ2-5 TRBD1 TRBV24-1
TGTGCCAGCAGCGGCCTGGGGTTAATGGGCTCAGATACGCAGTATTTT CASSGLGLMGSDTQYF many TRBJ2-3 . TRBV7-6
TGTGCCAGCAGGCCCTCGATTCCCACCGGGGAGCTGTTTTTT CASRPSIPTGELFF . TRBJ2-2 . TRBV6-5
TGTGCCAGCAGCTTAAGGGTGGGACAGGGAGGCAGCGCCAAAAACATTCAGTACTTC CASSLRVGQGGSAKNIQYF . TRBJ2-4 TRBD1 TRBV7-6
TGCGCCAGCAGCCATCCCTTAGAGGGGGACTTTCAAGAGACCCAGTACTTC CASSHPLEGDFQETQYF . TRBJ2-5 . TRBV4-1
TGTGCCAGCAGCGTAGACAGGGGGCCTTATGGCTACACCTTC CASSVDRGPYGYTF . TRBJ1-2 TRBD1 TRBV9
TGTGCCAGCACCCCGGGAGCGAACACCGGGGAGCTGTTTTTT CASTPGANTGELFF . TRBJ2-2 . TRBV11-2
TGTGCCAGCAGTGGCGGAAGCGAAAGCTCCTACAATGAGCAGTTCTTC CASSGGSESSYNEQFF few TRBJ2-1 . TRBV28
TGCGCCAGCAGCCCCGGTTGGGTTAAGCCTAGCTCCTACAATGAGCAGTTCTTC CASSPGWVKPSSYNEQFF . TRBJ2-1 . TRBV4-1
TGTGCCAGCAGTGAGGACAGGGCCTATACAGATACGCAGTATTTT CASSEDRAYTDTQYF few TRBJ2-3 TRBD1 TRBV6-4
TGCGCCAGCAGCCAAGAAGGGACGGTGAATCAGCCCCAGCATTTT CASSQEGTVNQPQHF . TRBJ1-5 . TRBV4-1